Listed below are T cell receptor beta chains from one sample, sequenced in a study of T cell responses to AZD1222 COVID-19 vaccine. Here immunoSEQ multiplex PCR was the method, and the copy in TCRdb shows in-frame clones only, minus some. The sample records roughly 21,000 clones, about 80% being singletons. Sequencing was performed on peripheral blood, taken on day 0 of AZD1222 vaccination. These receptors came from an adult in good health. Both conserved end residues are part of each CDR3.

V gene	J gene	CDR3 protein
TRBV7-9	TRBJ2-2	CASSLGSGTGAGELFF
TRBV19	TRBJ2-2	CASSITGGAGELFF
TRBV27	TRBJ2-5	CASMQGAGFQETQYF
TRBV6-2/TRBV6-3	TRBJ1-6	CASSFFRGENSPLHF
TRBV10-2	TRBJ1-5	CASSDWGGGNQPQHF
TRBV3-1/TRBV3-2	TRBJ1-5	CASSRDRGSNQPQHF
TRBV14	TRBJ2-6	CASSQVPRAGANVLTF
TRBV28	TRBJ1-1	CASSLETEAFF
TRBV5-1	TRBJ1-2	CASSLVGSDGYTF
TRBV7-7	TRBJ1-2	CASSPLEGERYGYTF
TRBV7-3	TRBJ2-1	CASSLRMGNKQFF
TRBV4-1	TRBJ2-1	CASSQEEAGVHGGDEQFF
TRBV28	TRBJ2-7	CASSLVLGTPALYEQYF
TRBV10-3	TRBJ1-1	CAISERPGQMNTEAFF
TRBV10-3	TRBJ2-7	CAISESSGGLNSYEQYF
TRBV21-1	TRBJ2-7	CASSLNRDRHYEQYF
TRBV6-5	TRBJ2-2	CASSWARTGELFF
TRBV11-2	TRBJ2-1	CASRVAAYHYNEQFF
TRBV14	TRBJ2-3	CASSVIVGGMEVTDTQYF
TRBV7-9	TRBJ1-3	CASSPGGAITIYF
TRBV4-1	TRBJ1-1	CASSQDPTGVNTEAFF
TRBV5-1	TRBJ1-4	CASSLVGPVNEKLFF
TRBV6-5	TRBJ1-1	CASSSRTGNTEAFF
TRBV10-1	TRBJ2-3	CASSDAATDTQYF
TRBV30	TRBJ1-4	CAWGLGTGYEKLFF
TRBV6-2/TRBV6-3	TRBJ2-7	CASSYSLADPPQFGPYEQYF
TRBV30	TRBJ1-6	CASGTENSPLHF
TRBV4-3	TRBJ1-1	CASSQGYTEAFF
TRBV28	TRBJ1-1	CASSSVNTEAFF
TRBV28	TRBJ1-1	CASSFWGERTEAFF
TRBV7-9	TRBJ2-3	CASSLRQGLNTQYF
TRBV4-2	TRBJ2-3	CASSQDLLSTDTQYF
TRBV4-2	TRBJ1-2	CASSQEGGGHGYTF
TRBV28	TRBJ1-2	CASSPIGTSNYGYTF
TRBV5-6	TRBJ1-6	CASSYYSNGDSPLHF
TRBV4-1	TRBJ2-1	CASSQIQNEQFF
TRBV7-2	TRBJ1-2	CASSLDPTGGYTF
TRBV5-6	TRBJ1-3	CASSSGRAGNTIYF
TRBV7-2	TRBJ2-3	CASSPKGGTDTQYF
TRBV6-5	TRBJ2-4	CASSYSPDYAKNIQYF
TRBV28	TRBJ2-2	CASSFRLSANTGELFF
TRBV9	TRBJ1-1	CASSPVVGNTEAFF
TRBV7-2	TRBJ1-2	CASSLGRYTAENYGYTF
TRBV18	TRBJ2-7	CASSPGGHDYEQYF
TRBV18	TRBJ1-4	CASSIEPGQQNEKLFF
TRBV3-1/TRBV3-2	TRBJ2-3	CASSWGTSGSTDTQYF
TRBV3-1/TRBV3-2	TRBJ2-7	CASSLGGRRIHYEQYF
TRBV18	TRBJ1-6	CASSSEQGMDSPLHF
TRBV28	TRBJ2-2	CASSLPGTGRPGELFF
TRBV3-1/TRBV3-2	TRBJ2-3	CASSLEDRYTDTQYF
TRBV7-2	TRBJ1-2	CASLQNYGYTF
TRBV24-1	TRBJ2-3	CATSDLRGRGTQYF
TRBV2	TRBJ1-5	CASKGQSNQPQHF
TRBV12-3/TRBV12-4	TRBJ2-2	CASSFSGELFF
TRBV5-1	TRBJ1-2	CASSLEGDYGYTF
TRBV30	TRBJ1-6	CAWRGDGVSPLHF
TRBV2	TRBJ2-7	CASSTTVSYEQYF